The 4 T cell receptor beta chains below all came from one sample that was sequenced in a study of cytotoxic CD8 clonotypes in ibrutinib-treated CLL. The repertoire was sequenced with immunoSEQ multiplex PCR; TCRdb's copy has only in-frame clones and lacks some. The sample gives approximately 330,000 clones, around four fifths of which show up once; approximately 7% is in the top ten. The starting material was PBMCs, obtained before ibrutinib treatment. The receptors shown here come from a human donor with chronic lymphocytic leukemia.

This chain's CDR3 is CASSLVLAGGPADTQYF. The CDR3 DNA reads as TGTGCCAGCAGCTTAGTGCTAGCGGGAGGGCCCGCAGATACGCAGTATTTT. The chain links TRBV11-1 to TRBJ2-3; 12 bases agree with TRBD2. The ends lost 1 base at V and 4 bases at J; junction bases unmatched: 6. Germline V gene sequence: CDR1 SGHAT, CDR2 FQDESV (reference sequence). The CDR3 loop spans 17 amino acids.

The CDR3, as DNA: TGCGCCAGCAGCCAACGGACAGGGTATTCCTACGAGCAGTACTTC. Its protein is CASSQRTGYSYEQYF. The V and J genes are TRBV4-3 and TRBJ2-7; the match to TRBD1 covers 8 bases. The CDR3 covers 15 residues. V shed 2 bases and J 1 base; nucleotides not matched to a gene: 4. CDR1 is LGHNA and CDR2 is YSLEER in the germline V gene.

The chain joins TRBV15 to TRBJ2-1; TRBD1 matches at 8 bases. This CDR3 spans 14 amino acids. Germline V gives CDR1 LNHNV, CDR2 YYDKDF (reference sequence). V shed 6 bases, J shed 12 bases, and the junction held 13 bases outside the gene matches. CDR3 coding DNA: TGTGCCACCAGTAGGGGACAGGAACTTTCTGTGCAGTTCTTC. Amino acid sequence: CATSRGQELSVQFF.

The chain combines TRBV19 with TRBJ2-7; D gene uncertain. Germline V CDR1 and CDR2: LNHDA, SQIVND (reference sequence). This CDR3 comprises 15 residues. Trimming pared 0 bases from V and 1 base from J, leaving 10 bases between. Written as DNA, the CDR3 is TGTGCCAGTAGTATAGATCCGGGCAGATCCTACGAGCAGTACTTC. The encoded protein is CASSIDPGRSYEQYF.